This passage covers 20 T cell receptor beta chains from one sample sequenced in a study of blood T cell repertoires in COVID-19. The table came from immunoSEQ multiplex PCR; TCRdb's copy has only in-frame clones and leaves some out. Here the sample spans 250,000 to 300,000 clones, over 85% being singletons. The source material was PBMCs or T cells enriched from blood (not recorded which). These receptors all come from a woman aged 55-70 years who had recovered from COVID-19.

In its sample, this clone was seen a few times. The chain carries TRBV4-2 and TRBJ1-2, with a possible D match to TRBD1 (6 bases). With 4 bases removed from V and 4 bases from J, the gap between germline ends came to 19 bases. The germline V gene has CDR1 LGHNA and CDR2 YNFKEQ. The CDR3 totals 16 residues. In DNA, the CDR3 is TGTGCCAGCAGCCCTAGGGGGGGGGTAGGCAGCTATGGCTACACCTTC. Encoded protein: CASSPRGGVGSYGYTF.

The chain carries TRBV5-1 and TRBJ1-4, with D perhaps matching TRBD1 (5 bases). V gave up 4 bases and J gave up 7 bases, with 20 bases separating them. The CDR3 is 16 residues long. The germline V gene has CDR1 SGHRS and CDR2 YFSETQ. CDR3 DNA: TGCGCCAGCAGCCTGGGGGGATCAGGGCTCGCTGAAAAACTGTTTTTT. Translated, it gives CASSLGGSGLAEKLFF.

The chain combines TRBV24-1 with TRBJ2-1; 8 bases fit TRBD2. CDR3 length: 13 residues. V lost 9 bases, J lost 9 bases, and 9 bases stayed unmatched. Germline values: CDR1 KGHDR, CDR2 SFDVKD. CDR3 region: CATRGAGDGEQFF. The CDR3 bases are TGTGCCACCCGCGGAGCGGGAGATGGTGAGCAGTTCTTC.

CDR3 amino acids: CASSLYPYRDGGNSNQPQHF. CDR3 nucleotides: TGTGCCAGCAGTTTATACCCTTACAGGGATGGGGGAAATAGCAATCAGCCCCAGCATTTT. J is TRBJ1-5 and V is TRBV28; TRBD1 might be the D (6 bases). Germline CDR1 MDHEN, CDR2 SYDVKM. The CDR3 totals 20 residues. V lost 1 base to trimming and J lost 0 bases, with 22 bases between them. The variable domain in full, with the rest retrieved from reference TRBV28 and TRBJ1-5, is DVKVTQSSRYLVKRTGEKVFLECVQDMDHENMFWYRQDPGLGLRLIYFSYDVKMKEKGDIPEGYSVSREKKERFSLILESASTNQTSMYLCASSLYPYRDGGNSNQPQHFGDGTRLSIL.

This chain links TRBV12-3 or TRBV12-4 with TRBJ1-2; no clear D gene. This CDR3 region has 11 residues. Trimming cost V 11 bases and J 4 bases, with 11 bases left between them. The DNA of the CDR3 is TGTGCCTGTAGGCGGCCCTATGGCTACACCTTC. As protein: CACRRPYGYTF.

V is TRBV7-2 and J is TRBJ1-1; 7 positions match TRBD1. The CDR3 runs 15 residues. With 5 bases clipped from V and 1 base from J, the junction kept 7 bases outside the gene matches. Per the germline V gene, CDR1 is SGHTA and CDR2 is FQGNSA. The CDR3 sequence: CASSPVTGANTEAFF. DNA for the CDR3: TGTGCCAGCAGCCCCGTCACAGGGGCGAACACTGAAGCTTTCTTT.

The chain is built from TRBV30 and TRBJ1-6; unclear D gene. The germline V gene encodes CDR1 GTSNPN and CDR2 SVGIG (reference sequence). This CDR3 contains 15 residues. Deletions cut 4 bases from V and 9 bases from J, with 19 bases between. CDR3: CAWTDGSVLGSPLHF. The CDR3 DNA sequence: TGTGCCTGGACCGACGGGTCGGTCCTCGGTTCACCCCTCCACTTT.

This chain joins TRBV28 and TRBJ2-7, with 11 bases matching TRBD1. There are 17 residues in the CDR3. Trimming took 6 bases from V and 1 from J; bases not matched to a gene: 11. Germline CDR1 and CDR2: MDHEN and SYDVKM. DNA of the CDR3: TGTGCCAGCAGCGTCATCCGGGGACAGGGGGGTTCCTACGAGCAGTACTTC. As protein: CASSVIRGQGGSYEQYF.

The chain carries TRBV24-1 and TRBJ1-3, with D perhaps matching TRBD1 (5 bases). Trimming left V 3 bases short and J 0 bases short, with 11 bases between. The CDR3 consists of 16 residues. Germline V gives CDR1 KGHDR, CDR2 SFDVKD. CDR3 region: CATSDGRQISGNTIYF. CDR3 coding DNA: TGTGCCACCAGTGATGGCCGACAGATCTCTGGAAACACCATATATTTT.

The chain is built from TRBV19 and TRBJ1-1; 7 positions agree with TRBD1. Germline V gene data show CDR1 as LNHDA and CDR2 as SQIVND (reference sequence). The CDR3 spans 14 residues. The J segment lost 1 base and the V segment lost 4 bases, leaving 3 bases of the junction unmatched. The DNA for the CDR3 is TGTGCCAGTAGTAAGACAGGGTGGAACACTGAAGCTTTCTTT. Protein sequence: CASSKTGWNTEAFF.

This sequence joins TRBV7-2 and TRBJ1-2; D perhaps matches TRBD1 (5 bases). Germline-derived CDR1 and CDR2 are SGHTA and FQGNSA. The CDR3 has 16 amino acids. Trimming stripped 1 base from V and 5 bases from J, with 17 bases between. The CDR3 here is CASSLVGSGKNYGYTF. DNA of the CDR3: TGTGCCAGCAGCTTAGTCGGGTCAGGGAAGAATTATGGCTACACCTTC.

The J gene is TRBJ1-5, the V gene TRBV27, with D perhaps TRBD1 (6 bases). Germline CDR1 reads MNHEY; CDR2 reads SMNVEV (reference sequence). This CDR3 region has 15 residues. Trimming stripped 5 bases from V and 5 bases from J, with 16 bases between. In DNA form, the CDR3 reads TGTGCCAGCAGTCCCGTCGGACAGTTAGATCAGCCCCAGCATTTT. The encoded protein is CASSPVGQLDQPQHF.

V and J are TRBV7-2 and TRBJ2-1; TRBD2 matches 7 bases. Trimming cost V 2 bases and J 12 bases; bases outside gene matches: 7. CDR3 length equals 13 residues. From germline, CDR1 is SGHTA and CDR2 FQGNSA. This CDR3 is CASSLTHWEGQFF. DNA of the CDR3: TGTGCCAGCAGCTTAACCCACTGGGAGGGGCAGTTCTTC. The full variable domain, in which reference TRBV7-2 and TRBJ2-1 provide the parts outside the CDR3, is GAGVSQSPSNKVTEKGKDVELRCDPISGHTALYWYRQSLGQGLEFLIYFQGNSAPDKSGLPSDRFSAERTGGSVSTLTIQRTQQEDSAVYLCASSLTHWEGQFFGPGTRLTVL.

This chain links TRBV4-2 with TRBJ2-1, with a weak D call TRBD1 (6 bases). CDR1 LGHNA and CDR2 YNFKEQ come from the germline V gene. V lost 4 bases, J lost 0 bases, and 13 bases lay in between. CDR3 size: 16 residues. CDR3 sequence: CASSLGQPSSYNEQFF. DNA for the CDR3: TGTGCCAGCAGCCTTGGACAGCCGAGCTCCTACAATGAGCAGTTCTTC.

The genes are TRBV5-1 and TRBJ2-1; TRBD1 might be the D (6 bases). The CDR3 runs to 15 residues. V lost 4 bases to trimming and J lost 3 bases, with 14 bases between them. Germline CDR1 is SGHRS and CDR2 is YFSETQ. CDR3 sequence: CASSTTGTHYNEQFF. Written as DNA, the CDR3 is TGCGCCAGCAGCACAACCGGGACACACTACAATGAGCAGTTCTTC. The full variable domain, rest sourced from reference TRBV5-1 and TRBJ2-1, is KAGVTQTPRYLIKTRGQQVTLSCSPISGHRSVSWYQQTPGQGLQFLFEYFSETQRNKGNFPGRFSGRQFSNSRSEMNVSTLELGDSALYLCASSTTGTHYNEQFFGPGTRLTVL.

The chain has TRBV28 and TRBJ2-6; TRBD1 matches 7 bases. The V segment lost 7 bases and the J segment 4 bases; nucleotides outside the gene matches: 16. The CDR3 contains 18 residues. CDR1 is MDHEN and CDR2 is SYDVKM in the germline V gene. CDR3 protein: CASTKRGQLMGGANVLTF. In nucleotides, the CDR3 is TGTGCCAGCACAAAACGGGGACAGCTGATGGGAGGGGCCAACGTCCTGACTTTC. Full variable domain (outside the CDR3, taken from reference TRBV28 and TRBJ2-6): DVKVTQSSRYLVKRTGEKVFLECVQDMDHENMFWYRQDPGLGLRLIYFSYDVKMKEKGDIPEGYSVSREKKERFSLILESASTNQTSMYLCASTKRGQLMGGANVLTFGAGSRLTVL.

This clone was detected a few times. This chain connects TRBV30 to TRBJ2-1; D not resolved. Germline V gene lookup returns CDR1 GTSNPN and CDR2 SVGIG (reference sequence). The CDR3 has 15 residues. V was pared by 1 base and J by 2 bases, with 12 bases between. This CDR3 is CAWSALLGTYNEQFF. CDR3 nucleotide sequence: TGTGCCTGGAGTGCCCTTTTGGGCACCTACAATGAGCAGTTCTTC.

The chain uses TRBV5-1 and TRBJ2-7; 10 nucleotides line up with TRBD1. The CDR3 sequence is 15 residues long. V lost 4 bases to trimming and J lost 5 bases; unmatched junction nucleotides: 9. The germline CDR1 and CDR2 sequences are SGHRS and YFSETQ. The CDR3 coding sequence is TGCGCCAGCAGCCGTTCGGGACAGGGGAACCACGAGCAGTACTTC. Residues: CASSRSGQGNHEQYF.

The chain couples TRBV19 to TRBJ1-6, with TRBD1 identical over 8 bases. The CDR3 length is 12 residues. CDR1 and CDR2 from the germline V gene are LNHDA and SQIVND (reference sequence). Unmatched junction bases numbered 0, after V lost 5 bases and J lost 9 bases. In DNA form, the CDR3 reads TGTGCCAGTAGTGGGACAGGTTCACCCCTCCACTTT. It is translated as CASSGTGSPLHF.

The J gene is TRBJ1-1, the V gene TRBV27; 9 bases agree with TRBD1. V shed 5 bases, J shed 3 bases, and the junction held 4 bases outside the gene matches. The CDR3 extends over 14 amino acids. Germline assignment: CDR1 MNHEY and CDR2 SMNVEV (reference sequence). CDR3 protein: CASSPTGGDTEAFF. The DNA of the CDR3 is TGTGCCAGCAGTCCGACAGGGGGTGACACTGAAGCTTTCTTT.